Below, 23 T cell receptor beta chains from the same sample are listed, as sequenced in a study of blood T cells in healthy people across ages (dated by TCRdb to 2013 to 2016). Library preparation employed 5' RACE. Sequencing used an Illumina HiSeq 2500. A second PCR of roughly 7 to 12 cycles was performed with a sample-barcoded 5' primer and a J-beta primer mix. TCRdb reprocessing: public reads trimmed at Q25 with fastp, clones called with MiXCR, in-frame beta chains kept. When rows share a CDR3 protein, they turn into one entry using the most common DNA and genes. For this sample the table gives some 750,000 distinct CDR3 sequences, of which about 20% were detected only once. The ten largest clones represent around 21% of the sample. The sample taken for sequencing was blood. These receptor sequences come from a man aged 65 to 85 in good health.

CDR3 coding DNA: TGTGCCAGTAGTATAGTTTCCGGGACAGGGCATGGCTACACCTTC. Its protein product is CASSIVSGTGHGYTF. The chain links TRBV19 to TRBJ1-2; 9 bases line up with TRBD1. V lost 1 base to trimming and J lost 6 bases; unmatched junction nucleotides: 6. CDR1 is LNHDA, CDR2 SQIVND, per germline (reference sequence). The CDR3 sequence is 15 residues long.

This clonotype appeared many times. The chain couples TRBV7-9 to TRBJ1-2; TRBD1 matches at 9 bases. V was pared by 5 bases and J by 7 bases, with 11 bases of the junction left unmatched. There are 15 residues in the CDR3. CDR1 SEHNR and CDR2 FQNEAQ come from the germline V gene (reference sequence). The CDR3 coding sequence is TGTGCCAGCAGCGACGCCACCGGGACAGGGTTTGGCTACACCTTC. It specifies CASSDATGTGFGYTF.

The chain uses TRBV7-2 and TRBJ2-7, with no clear D. Germline CDR1 reads SGHTA; CDR2 reads FQGNSA. The CDR3 length is 12 residues. V was pared by 8 bases and J by 5 bases, with 13 bases between. For the CDR3, the DNA is TGTGCCAGCCGCCTCGATGGAAACGAGCAGTACTTC. Its translation is CASRLDGNEQYF.

The chain links TRBV18 to TRBJ2-5; 8 bases are shared with TRBD1. Unmatched junction bases numbered 6, after V lost 5 bases and J lost 4 bases. This CDR3 comprises 14 residues. CDR1 is KGHSH and CDR2 is LQKENI in the germline V gene. The CDR3 sequence: CASSTGQGAETQYF. DNA of the CDR3: TGTGCCAGCTCAACCGGACAGGGAGCAGAGACCCAGTACTTC.

V is TRBV15 and J is TRBJ2-5; no clear D gene. The J call may be faulty, since TRBJ2-7 better matches the DNA end. Germline V gives CDR1 LNHNV, CDR2 YYDKDF (reference sequence). This CDR3 comprises 14 residues. In nucleotides, the CDR3 is TGTGCCACCAGCAGAGATCCCAGTAGTTACGAGCAGTACTTC. It encodes CATSRDPSSYEQYF.

The CDR3 here is CASSQFRGGRTDTQYF. CDR3 nucleotide sequence: TGTGCCAGCAGCCAATTTCGCGGTGGTCGCACAGATACGCAGTATTTT. This sequence joins TRBV3-1 and TRBJ2-3, with no clear D. Between the trimmed V and J ends, which lost 2 bases and 1 base, there was a span of 13 bases. The CDR3 sequence is 16 residues long. Germline V gives CDR1 LGHDT, CDR2 YNNKEL (reference sequence).

A few counts support this clonotype. The gene calls are TRBV5-6 and TRBJ1-2; 8 positions match TRBD1. Germline V CDR1 and CDR2: SGHDT, YYEEEE. This CDR3 has 17 amino acids. Unmatched junction bases numbered 17, after V lost 2 bases and J lost 8 bases. The CDR3 DNA follows: TGTGCCAGCAGCTTCGCGGGCAGGGGGCACAGAGGTTTGGGCTACACCTTC. It codes for CASSFAGRGHRGLGYTF.

This rearrangement joins TRBV4-2 to TRBJ2-5; 14 bases map to TRBD2. Trimming removed 3 bases from V and 5 bases from J; junction bases left unmatched: 5. CDR3 size: 16 residues. Per germline, CDR1 LGHNA and CDR2 YNFKEQ. The CDR3 reads CASSHPGLAGDETQYF. CDR3 DNA: TGTGCCAGCAGCCACCCGGGACTAGCGGGGGATGAGACCCAGTACTTC.

This clonotype showed up many times. This sequence joins TRBV12-3 or TRBV12-4 and TRBJ2-1; D unresolved. V was pared by 3 bases and J by 12 bases, with 12 bases between. This CDR3 has 12 amino acids. This CDR3 reads CASSFGVIGQFF. CDR3 DNA: TGTGCCAGCAGTTTTGGGGTCATCGGGCAGTTCTTC.

This clonotype was picked up a small number of times. As DNA, the CDR3 is TGTGCCAGCAGCGTTGGGGTAACTAATGAAGCTTTCTTT. Translating gives CASSVGVTNEAFF. The gene calls are TRBV9 and TRBJ1-1; no definite D call. Germline loops: CDR1 SGDLS, CDR2 YYNGEE. V was shortened by 2 bases and J by 7 bases, with 12 bases between the two germline ends. There are 13 residues in the CDR3.

This rearrangement joins TRBV30 to TRBJ2-2; D not certain. The CDR3 covers 14 residues. The V gene's germline CDR1 is GTSNPN and CDR2 SVGIG (reference sequence). Trimming stripped 5 bases from V and 1 base from J, with 11 bases between. The CDR3 DNA reads as TGTGCCTGGGACACGGGCCTGAACACCGGGGAGCTGTTTTTT. Translation gives CAWDTGLNTGELFF.

The V gene is TRBV6-6, the J gene TRBJ2-3, with 10 bases identical to TRBD2. Germline V gives CDR1 MNHNY, CDR2 SVGAGI (reference sequence). The CDR3 has 18 residues. The ends lost 2 bases at V and 4 bases at J; junction bases unmatched: 12. DNA of the CDR3: TGTGCCAGCAGTTACGGGGCGGGACTAGCGAGAGCCTCAGATACGCAGTATTTT. Protein: CASSYGAGLARASDTQYF.

This rearrangement joins TRBV7-2 to TRBJ2-5; D may be TRBD1 or TRBD2 (6 bases each). The DNA end is more similar to TRBJ2-7, so the J call may be wrong. Germline V lookup: CDR1 SGHTA, CDR2 FQGNSA. This CDR3 comprises 15 residues. The DNA of the CDR3 is TGTGCCAGCAGCTTAGTTGGGGGCGGGACCTACGAGCAGTACTTC. It translates to CASSLVGGGTYEQYF.

This chain connects TRBV5-5 to TRBJ2-1, with D possibly TRBD1 on 6 matching bases. This CDR3 has 15 residues. Germline V CDR1 and CDR2: SGHKS, YYEKEE (reference sequence). Trimming took 4 bases from V and 0 from J, leaving 11 bases between them. Here the CDR3 DNA reads TGTGCCAGCAGCCCCCAGGGGTTCTCCTACAATGAGCAGTTCTTC. It specifies CASSPQGFSYNEQFF.

V is TRBV9 and J is TRBJ2-3; 10 positions agree with TRBD2. Trimming cost V 4 bases and J 1 base; bases outside gene matches: 12. The CDR3 has 18 residues. CDR1 and CDR2 from the germline V gene are SGDLS and YYNGEE. The CDR3 here is CASSSSNRTSGRTDTQYF. CDR3 coding DNA: TGTGCCAGCAGCTCCTCAAACCGGACTAGCGGCCGCACAGATACGCAGTATTTT.

For this clonotype: One end of the junction varies from germline; a read error may be responsible. The chain links TRBV12-3 or TRBV12-4 to TRBJ2-4; 14 bases match TRBD2. CDR3 size: 18 residues. CDR3: CACSHGTSGGIAKNIQYF. As DNA, the CDR3 is TGTGCCTGCAGTCACGGGACTAGCGGGGGCATAGCCAAAAACATTCAGTACTTC.

This chain uses TRBV10-3 with TRBJ2-3; TRBD2 might be the D (6 bases). The CDR3 runs 12 residues. Trimming shortened V by 11 bases and J by 6 bases, and 15 bases separated the two germline ends. Germline V gene sequence: CDR1 ENHRY, CDR2 SYGVKD. The CDR3 loop reads CAGGKAKDTQYF. The CDR3 DNA sequence: TGTGCCGGCGGGAAGGCCAAGGATACGCAGTATTTT.

The chain carries TRBV7-6 and TRBJ1-2; TRBD1 matches at 8 bases. The trim removed 1 base at V and 8 bases at J, leaving 0 bases unmatched. Germline values: CDR1 SGHVS, CDR2 FNYEAQ. This CDR3 spans 12 amino acids. The CDR3 DNA is TGTGCCAGCAGCTTAGGGACAGGGGGCTACACCTTC. Protein product: CASSLGTGGYTF.

CDR3 nucleotide sequence: TGTGCCTGGAGTGTAAGCACGGGCGATCAGCCCCAGCATTTT. This translates into CAWSVSTGDQPQHF. V gene TRBV30 combines with J gene TRBJ1-5, with D hard to call. The CDR3 length is 14 residues. Germline loops: CDR1 GTSNPN, CDR2 SVGIG (reference sequence). V dropped 0 bases and J dropped 5 bases, with 11 bases sitting between them.

The chain's CDR3 is CASSPTDSTGNYGYTF. The CDR3 nucleotides read TGTGCCAGCAGCCCCACCGACTCGACGGGAAACTATGGCTACACCTTC. This sequence joins TRBV7-8 and TRBJ1-2; D call uncertain. CDR3 size: 16 residues. CDR1 and CDR2 from the germline V gene are SGHVS and FQNEAQ. Between the trimmed V and J ends, which lost 5 bases and 2 bases, there was a span of 18 bases.

This clonotype came up a few times. J is TRBJ2-1 and V is TRBV24-1, with D possibly being TRBD1 (6 bases). The germline V gene encodes CDR1 KGHDR and CDR2 SFDVKD. The V end was cut by 8 bases, the J end by 9 bases, with 19 bases between. CDR3 length equals 14 residues. Here the CDR3 DNA reads TGTGCCACCACCCGTAACACCGAAGGGGGTGAGCAGTTCTTC. Protein sequence: CATTRNTEGGEQFF.

V gene TRBV11-3 combines with J gene TRBJ2-1, with D possibly being TRBD1 (6 bases). The CDR3 runs to 14 residues. V was pared by 1 base and J by 9 bases, with 13 bases between. Germline V CDR1 and CDR2: SGHNT, YENEEA. In nucleotides, the CDR3 is TGTGCCAGCAGCTTAGTGGCAGGGGTGGGTGAGCAGTTCTTC. This gives the protein CASSLVAGVGEQFF.

The V gene is TRBV7-8, the J gene TRBJ1-3, with D perhaps TRBD1 (5 bases). V was clipped by 5 bases and J by 0 bases, with 14 bases between them. This CDR3 is 16 amino acids long. Germline loops: CDR1 SGHVS, CDR2 FQNEAQ. CDR3 in amino acids: CASSPGTLSSGNTIYF. CDR3 coding DNA: TGTGCCAGCAGCCCTGGGACGCTTAGCTCTGGAAACACCATATATTTT.